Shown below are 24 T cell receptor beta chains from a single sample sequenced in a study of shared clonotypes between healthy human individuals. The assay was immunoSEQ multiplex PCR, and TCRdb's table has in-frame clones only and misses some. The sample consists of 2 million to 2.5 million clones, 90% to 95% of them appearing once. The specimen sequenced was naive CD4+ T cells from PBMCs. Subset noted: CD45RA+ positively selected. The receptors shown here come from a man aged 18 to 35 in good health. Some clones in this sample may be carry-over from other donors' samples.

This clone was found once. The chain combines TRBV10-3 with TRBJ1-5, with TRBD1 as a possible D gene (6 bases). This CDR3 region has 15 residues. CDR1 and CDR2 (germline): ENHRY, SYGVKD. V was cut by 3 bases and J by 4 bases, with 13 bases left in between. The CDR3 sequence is CAISEGPRGNQPQHF. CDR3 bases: TGTGCCATCAGTGAAGGGCCCAGGGGTAATCAGCCCCAGCATTTT.

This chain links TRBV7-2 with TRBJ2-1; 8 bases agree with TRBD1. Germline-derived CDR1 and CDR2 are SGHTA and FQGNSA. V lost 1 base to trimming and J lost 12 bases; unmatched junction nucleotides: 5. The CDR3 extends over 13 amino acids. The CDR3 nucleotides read TGTGCCAGCAGCTTAGAGTCAGGGGGCGGGCAGTTCTTC. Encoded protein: CASSLESGGGQFF. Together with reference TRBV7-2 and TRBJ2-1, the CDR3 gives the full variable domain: GAGVSQSPSNKVTEKGKDVELRCDPISGHTALYWYRQSLGQGLEFLIYFQGNSAPDKSGLPSDRFSAERTGGSVSTLTIQRTQQEDSAVYLCASSLESGGGQFFGPGTRLTVL.

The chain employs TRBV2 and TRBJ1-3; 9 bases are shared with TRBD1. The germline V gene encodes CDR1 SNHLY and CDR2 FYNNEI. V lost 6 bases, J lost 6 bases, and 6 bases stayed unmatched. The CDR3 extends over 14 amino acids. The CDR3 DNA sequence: TGTGCCAGCAGAGCAGACAGGGGGGAAAACACCATATATTTT. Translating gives CASRADRGENTIYF.

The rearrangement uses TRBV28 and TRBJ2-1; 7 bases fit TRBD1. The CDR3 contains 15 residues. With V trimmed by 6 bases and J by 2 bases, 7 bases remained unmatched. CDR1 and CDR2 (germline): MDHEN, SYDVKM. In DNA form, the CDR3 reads TGTGCCAGCAGCCCCGGGACAGAGGCCTACAATGAGCAGTTCTTC. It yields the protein CASSPGTEAYNEQFF.

The CDR3 DNA reads TGCGCCAGCAGCGGGGGGACGGAGGAGACCCAGTACTTC. Translated, it gives CASSGGTEETQYF. The J gene is TRBJ2-5, the V gene TRBV5-1, with a possible D match to TRBD2 (6 bases). In germline, CDR1 is SGHRS, CDR2 YFSETQ. This CDR3 contains 13 residues. Trimming took off 4 bases at V and 5 bases at J, with 12 bases between the two ends.

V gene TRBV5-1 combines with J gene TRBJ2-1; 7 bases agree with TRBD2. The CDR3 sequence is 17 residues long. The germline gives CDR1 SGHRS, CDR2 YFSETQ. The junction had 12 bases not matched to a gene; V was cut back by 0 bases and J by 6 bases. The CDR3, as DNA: TGCGCCAGCAGCTTGGGTCCCGGGGGGACTTTACTCAATGAGCAGTTCTTC. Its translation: CASSLGPGGTLLNEQFF. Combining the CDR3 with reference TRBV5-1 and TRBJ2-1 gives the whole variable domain KAGVTQTPRYLIKTRGQQVTLSCSPISGHRSVSWYQQTPGQGLQFLFEYFSETQRNKGNFPGRFSGRQFSNSRSEMNVSTLELGDSALYLCASSLGPGGTLLNEQFFGPGTRLTVL.

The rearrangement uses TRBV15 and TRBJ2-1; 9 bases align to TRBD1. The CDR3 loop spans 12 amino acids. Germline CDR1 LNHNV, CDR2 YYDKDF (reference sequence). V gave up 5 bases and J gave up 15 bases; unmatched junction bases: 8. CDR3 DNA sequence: TGTGCCACCAGCTCCGGGACAGGGAGCACGTTCTTC. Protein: CATSSGTGSTFF.

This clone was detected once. The CDR3 DNA is TGTGCCATCAGTCCCGTTAACCAGGGCGAAAAACTGTTTTTT. Its protein is CAISPVNQGEKLFF. This rearrangement joins TRBV10-3 to TRBJ1-4; weak D call: TRBD1 (5 bases). V lost 5 bases to trimming and J lost 8 bases, with 15 bases between them. This CDR3 has 14 amino acids. CDR1 is ENHRY, CDR2 SYGVKD, per germline.

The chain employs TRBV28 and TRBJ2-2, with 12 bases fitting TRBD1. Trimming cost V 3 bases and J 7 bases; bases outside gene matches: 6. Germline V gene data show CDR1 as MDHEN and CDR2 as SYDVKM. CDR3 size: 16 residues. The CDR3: CASSLGDRGPGGELFF. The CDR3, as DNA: TGTGCCAGCAGTTTGGGGGACAGGGGGCCCGGCGGGGAGCTGTTTTTT.

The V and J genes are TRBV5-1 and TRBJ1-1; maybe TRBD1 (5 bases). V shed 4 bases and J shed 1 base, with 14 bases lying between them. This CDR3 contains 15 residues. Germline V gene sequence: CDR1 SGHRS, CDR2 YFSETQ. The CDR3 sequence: CASSLMGGTNTEAFF. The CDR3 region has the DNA TGCGCCAGCAGCCTGATGGGGGGGACGAACACTGAAGCTTTCTTT.

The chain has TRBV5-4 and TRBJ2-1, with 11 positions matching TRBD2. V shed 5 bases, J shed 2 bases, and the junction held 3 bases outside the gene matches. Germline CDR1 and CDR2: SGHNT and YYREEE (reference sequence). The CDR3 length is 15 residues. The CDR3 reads CASRTSGGPYNEQFF. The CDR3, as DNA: TGTGCCAGCAGAACTAGCGGGGGCCCCTACAATGAGCAGTTCTTC.

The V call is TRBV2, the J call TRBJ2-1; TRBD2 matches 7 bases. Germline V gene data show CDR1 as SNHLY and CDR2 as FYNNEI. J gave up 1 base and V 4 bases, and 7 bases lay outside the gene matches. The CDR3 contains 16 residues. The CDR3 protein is CASSVRGSGSYNEQFF. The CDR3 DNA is TGTGCCAGCAGTGTTCGCGGGAGTGGGTCCTACAATGAGCAGTTCTTC. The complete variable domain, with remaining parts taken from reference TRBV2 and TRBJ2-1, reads EPEVTQTPSHQVTQMGQEVILRCVPISNHLYFYWYRQILGQKVEFLVSFYNNEISEKSEIFDDQFSVERPDGSNFTLKIRSTKLEDSAMYFCASSVRGSGSYNEQFFGPGTRLTVL.

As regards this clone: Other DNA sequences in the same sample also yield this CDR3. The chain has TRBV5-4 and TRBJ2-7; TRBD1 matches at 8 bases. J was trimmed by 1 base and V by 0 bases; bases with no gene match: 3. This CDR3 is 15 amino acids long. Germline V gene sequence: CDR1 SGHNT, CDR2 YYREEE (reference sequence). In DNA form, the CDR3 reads TGTGCCAGCAGCTTGGCCGGGACAGGATCCTACGAGCAGTACTTC. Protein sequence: CASSLAGTGSYEQYF.

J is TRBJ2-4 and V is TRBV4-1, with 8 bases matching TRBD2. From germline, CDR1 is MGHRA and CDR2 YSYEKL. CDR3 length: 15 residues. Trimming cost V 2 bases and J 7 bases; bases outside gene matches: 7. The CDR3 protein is CASSQPLAGRNIQYF. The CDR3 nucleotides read TGCGCCAGCAGCCAACCGCTAGCGGGCCGGAACATTCAGTACTTC.

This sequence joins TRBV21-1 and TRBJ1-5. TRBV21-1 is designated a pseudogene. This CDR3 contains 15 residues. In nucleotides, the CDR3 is TGTGCCAGCAGCAAAGTAGATCCAGCCCATCAGCCCCAGCATTTT. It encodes CASSKVDPAHQPQHF.

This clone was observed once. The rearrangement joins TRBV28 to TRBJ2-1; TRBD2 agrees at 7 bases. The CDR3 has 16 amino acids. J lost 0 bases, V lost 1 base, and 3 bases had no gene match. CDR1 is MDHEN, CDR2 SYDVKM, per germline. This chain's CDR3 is CASSLYSGGSYNEQFF. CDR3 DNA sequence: TGTGCCAGCAGTTTATATTCGGGAGGCTCCTACAATGAGCAGTTCTTC.

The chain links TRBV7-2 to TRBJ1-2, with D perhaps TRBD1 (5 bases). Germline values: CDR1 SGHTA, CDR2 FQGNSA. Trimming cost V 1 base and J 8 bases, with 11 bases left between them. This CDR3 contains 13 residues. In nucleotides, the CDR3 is TGTGCCAGCAGCTTAGGTCGAGGGGACGGCTACACCTTC. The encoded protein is CASSLGRGDGYTF. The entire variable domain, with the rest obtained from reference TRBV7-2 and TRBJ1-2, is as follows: GAGVSQSPSNKVTEKGKDVELRCDPISGHTALYWYRQSLGQGLEFLIYFQGNSAPDKSGLPSDRFSAERTGGSVSTLTIQRTQQEDSAVYLCASSLGRGDGYTFGSGTRLTVV.

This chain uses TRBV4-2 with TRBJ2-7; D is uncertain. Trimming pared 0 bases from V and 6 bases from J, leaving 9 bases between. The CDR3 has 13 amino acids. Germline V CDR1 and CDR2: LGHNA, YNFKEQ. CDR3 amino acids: CASSQDPLGEQYF. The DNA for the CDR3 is TGTGCCAGCAGCCAAGATCCCCTGGGCGAGCAGTACTTC.

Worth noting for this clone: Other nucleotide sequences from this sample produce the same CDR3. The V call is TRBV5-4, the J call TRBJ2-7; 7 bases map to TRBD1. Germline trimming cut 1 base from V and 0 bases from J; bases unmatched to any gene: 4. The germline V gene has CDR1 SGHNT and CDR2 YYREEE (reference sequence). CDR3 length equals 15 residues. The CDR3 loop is CASSLPGQSSYEQYF. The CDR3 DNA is TGTGCCAGCAGCTTGCCGGGACAGAGCTCCTACGAGCAGTACTTC. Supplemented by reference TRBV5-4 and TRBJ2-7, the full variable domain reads ETGVTQSPTHLIKTRGQQVTLRCSSQSGHNTVSWYQQALGQGPQFIFQYYREEENGRGNFPPRFSGLQFPNYSSELNVNALELDDSALYLCASSLPGQSSYEQYFGPGTRLTVT.

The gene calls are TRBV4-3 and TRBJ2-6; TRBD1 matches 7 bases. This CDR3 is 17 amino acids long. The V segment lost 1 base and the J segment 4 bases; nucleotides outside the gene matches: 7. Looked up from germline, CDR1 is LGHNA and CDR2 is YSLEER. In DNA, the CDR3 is TGCGCCAGCAGCCAAGCCCAAGACAGGGCCGGGGCCAACGTCCTGACTTTC. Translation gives CASSQAQDRAGANVLTF.

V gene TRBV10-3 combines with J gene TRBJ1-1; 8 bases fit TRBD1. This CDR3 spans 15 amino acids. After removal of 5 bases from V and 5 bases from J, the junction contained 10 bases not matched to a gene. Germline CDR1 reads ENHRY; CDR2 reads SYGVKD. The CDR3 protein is CAISLNGQGRTEAFF. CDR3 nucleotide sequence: TGTGCCATCAGTCTTAACGGACAGGGTCGGACTGAAGCTTTCTTT.

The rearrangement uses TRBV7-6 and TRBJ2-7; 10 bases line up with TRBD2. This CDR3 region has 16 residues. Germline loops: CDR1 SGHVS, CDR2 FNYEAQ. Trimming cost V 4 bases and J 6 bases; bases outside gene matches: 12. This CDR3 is CASSSHQTSGRLEQYF. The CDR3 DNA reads TGTGCCAGCAGCTCCCACCAGACTAGCGGGCGTCTCGAGCAGTACTTC. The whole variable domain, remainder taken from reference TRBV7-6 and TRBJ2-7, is GAGVSQSPRYKVTKRGQDVALRCDPISGHVSLYWYRQALGQGPEFLTYFNYEAQQDKSGLPNDRFSAERPEGSISTLTIQRTEQRDSAMYRCASSSHQTSGRLEQYFGPGTRLTVT.

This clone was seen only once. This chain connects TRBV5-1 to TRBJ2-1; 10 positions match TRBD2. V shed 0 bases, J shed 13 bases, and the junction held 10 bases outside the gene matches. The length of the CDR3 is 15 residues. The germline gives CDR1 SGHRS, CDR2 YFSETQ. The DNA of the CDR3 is TGCGCCAGCAGCTTGGCCGGGCTAGCGGGAGTAATTCAGTTCTTC. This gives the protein CASSLAGLAGVIQFF.

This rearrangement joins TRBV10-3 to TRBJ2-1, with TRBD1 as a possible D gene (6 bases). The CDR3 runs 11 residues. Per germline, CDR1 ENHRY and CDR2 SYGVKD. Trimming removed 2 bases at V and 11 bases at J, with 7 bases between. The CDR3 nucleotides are TGTGCCATCAGTGAGACAGGGAAGCAGTTCTTC. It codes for CAISETGKQFF.